These 26 T cell receptor beta chains came from one sample sequenced in a study of blood T cell repertoires in COVID-19. The protocol was immunoSEQ multiplex PCR, while the TCRdb copy is restricted to in-frame clones and leaves out a portion. The table shows under 150,000 clones, with about 75% occurring only once. What was sequenced was peripheral blood. The receptor set was obtained from a man aged 80 or over with acute or convalescent COVID-19.

This clone occurred once. The chain has TRBV9 and TRBJ1-1; D remains ambiguous. Trimming removed 0 bases at V and 5 bases at J, with 14 bases between. The CDR3 contains 15 residues. The germline gives CDR1 SGDLS, CDR2 YYNGEE. Here the CDR3 reads CASSVGMETGTEAFF. The CDR3 DNA sequence: TGTGCCAGCAGCGTAGGAATGGAGACGGGGACTGAAGCTTTCTTT.

The V call is TRBV9, the J call TRBJ2-1; tentatively, D is TRBD1 (5 bases). CDR1 SGDLS and CDR2 YYNGEE come from the germline V gene. This CDR3 has 15 amino acids. V shed 3 bases and J shed 6 bases, with 16 bases lying between them. Here the CDR3 DNA reads TGTGCCAGCAGCGAGGGAAGGGGTTTTGGCAATGAGCAGTTCTTC. This codes for CASSEGRGFGNEQFF.

V gene TRBV3-1 (or the pseudogene TRBV3-2) combines with J gene TRBJ1-1, with D possibly being TRBD1 (5 bases). CDR3 length: 14 amino acids. V was pared by 2 bases and J by 4 bases, with 11 bases between. Germline values: CDR1 LGHDT, CDR2 YNNKEL (reference sequence). The CDR3 DNA reads TGTGCCAGCAGCCAAAGAGACAGAGCCACTGAAGCTTTCTTT. Its protein is CASSQRDRATEAFF.

The gene calls are TRBV19 and TRBJ1-6, with D hard to call. CDR3 length: 14 residues. Germline V CDR1 and CDR2: LNHDA, SQIVND (reference sequence). V lost 6 bases and J lost 7, with 13 bases in between. This CDR3 reads CASSARVENSPLHF. In DNA form, the CDR3 reads TGTGCCAGTAGCGCCCGGGTCGAGAATTCACCCCTCCACTTT.

V gene TRBV5-1 combines with J gene TRBJ1-1; 7 bases match TRBD1. Trimming took 2 bases from V and 0 from J; bases not matched to a gene: 4. Germline assignment: CDR1 SGHRS and CDR2 YFSETQ. The CDR3 totals 15 residues. This CDR3 reads CASSFGTVMNTEAFF. The CDR3 DNA reads as TGCGCCAGCAGCTTTGGGACAGTCATGAACACTGAAGCTTTCTTT.

V and J are TRBV27 and TRBJ2-2; 8 bases map to TRBD1. CDR1 and CDR2 (germline): MNHEY, SMNVEV (reference sequence). Unmatched junction bases numbered 3, after V lost 6 bases and J lost 0 bases. The CDR3 runs to 15 residues. The CDR3 DNA sequence: TGTGCCAGCAGAAACAGGGGGACGAACACCGGGGAGCTGTTTTTT. It is translated as CASRNRGTNTGELFF.

The chain couples TRBV6-1 to TRBJ1-2; tentative D call: TRBD1 (6 bases). Germline CDR1 is MNHNS and CDR2 is SASEGT. This CDR3 has 14 residues. V was shortened by 2 bases and J by 5 bases, with 12 bases between the two germline ends. In DNA form, the CDR3 reads TGTGCCAGCAGTGAAAAGGGGGTAGGGTATGGCTACACCTTC. Its translation is CASSEKGVGYGYTF.

Turning to this clone: This sample also contains other DNA sequences that code for the same CDR3. The CDR3 region has the DNA TGTGCCACCAGCAGAGGAGGGCGGGGGGGCACAGATACGCAGTATTTT. Residues: CATSRGGRGGTDTQYF. The chain carries TRBV15 and TRBJ2-3; TRBD2 matches at 8 bases. The CDR3 is 16 amino acids. V gave up 1 base and J gave up 1 base; unmatched junction bases: 4. From germline, CDR1 is LNHNV and CDR2 YYDKDF (reference sequence).

On this clone itself: The sample contains more than one DNA sequence encoding this CDR3. The chain uses TRBV5-1 and TRBJ2-1, with D perhaps matching TRBD1 (5 bases). The CDR3 is 14 residues long. The V and J ends lost 2 bases and 2 bases respectively, with 8 bases between them. CDR1 and CDR2 from the germline V gene are SGHRS and YFSETQ. DNA for the CDR3: TGCGCCAGCAGCTTAGAGACAGCCTACAATGAGCAGTTCTTC. Translated, it gives CASSLETAYNEQFF.

V is TRBV10-2 and J is TRBJ1-5, with a weak D call TRBD1 (6 bases). Germline V gives CDR1 WSHSY, CDR2 SAAADI. This CDR3 region has 13 residues. The V gene lost 6 bases and the J gene lost 1 base, with 7 bases spanning the gap. The CDR3 DNA is TGCGCCAGCAGCGGACAGAGCAATCAGCCCCAGCATTTT. Protein sequence: CASSGQSNQPQHF.

V usage is TRBV5-4 and J usage is TRBJ2-2; 7 bases fit TRBD2. CDR1 is SGHNT and CDR2 is YYREEE in the germline V gene (reference sequence). The ends lost 4 bases at V and 3 bases at J; junction bases unmatched: 6. This CDR3 contains 15 residues. CDR3 nucleotide sequence: TGTGCCAGCAGCCTCCTGGCGGGAGACACCGGGGAGCTGTTTTTT. Protein: CASSLLAGDTGELFF.

The chain employs TRBV29-1 and TRBJ1-1; no firm D call. The germline CDR1 and CDR2 sequences are SQVTM and ANQGSEA. This CDR3 spans 13 amino acids. Trimming removed 7 bases from V and 0 bases from J, with 12 bases in between. CDR3 sequence: CSANHGLNTEAFF. CDR3 nucleotides: TGCAGCGCAAACCACGGGTTGAACACTGAAGCTTTCTTT.

This clone was found once. The chain employs TRBV3-1 (or the pseudogene TRBV3-2) and TRBJ1-2, with TRBD1 matching 8 bases. CDR3 length equals 15 residues. The ends lost 5 bases at V and 2 bases at J; junction bases unmatched: 7. The V gene's germline CDR1 is LGHDT and CDR2 YNNKEL (reference sequence). CDR3: CASSGRDRKNYGYTF. The CDR3 region has the DNA TGTGCCAGCAGCGGCCGGGACAGGAAAAACTATGGCTACACCTTC.

This chain connects TRBV28 to TRBJ1-1; 11 bases are a match to TRBD1. V dropped 5 bases and J dropped 11; count of bases not matched to a gene: 16. CDR3 length equals 16 residues. Germline loops: CDR1 MDHEN, CDR2 SYDVKM. This chain's CDR3 is CASSPTRRTGGAGAFF. In DNA form, the CDR3 reads TGTGCCAGCAGTCCAACCAGGCGGACAGGGGGCGCCGGGGCTTTCTTT.

The chain carries TRBV5-5 and TRBJ2-5; 9 bases are a match to TRBD1. This CDR3 is built from 15 residues. Germline V gene sequence: CDR1 SGHKS, CDR2 YYEKEE (reference sequence). V was clipped by 6 bases and J by 4 bases; unmatched bases: 10. The CDR3 DNA follows: TGTGCCAGCACTACACCGGGACAGGGCCCAGAGACCCAGTACTTC. Its translation: CASTTPGQGPETQYF.

The chain is built from TRBV29-1 and TRBJ1-1, with a weak D call TRBD1 (5 bases). The CDR3 covers 13 residues. The germline V gene encodes CDR1 SQVTM and CDR2 ANQGSEA. Deletions cut 8 bases from V and 1 base from J, with 14 bases between. CDR3 residues: CSFTNDRNTEAFF. CDR3 DNA: TGCAGCTTTACCAATGACAGGAACACTGAAGCTTTCTTT.

This clone occurred once. This chain links TRBV19 with TRBJ1-2; 9 bases align to TRBD1. Per the germline V gene, CDR1 is LNHDA and CDR2 is SQIVND (reference sequence). Unmatched junction bases numbered 18, after V lost 5 bases and J lost 8 bases. CDR3 length: 17 residues. Here the CDR3 reads CASSFNQPGQGPGGYTF. Here the CDR3 DNA reads TGTGCCAGTAGTTTCAATCAACCGGGACAGGGACCGGGCGGCTACACCTTC.

This sequence joins TRBV6-1 and TRBJ2-4; TRBD1 aligns across 7 bases. CDR1 MNHNS and CDR2 SASEGT come from the germline V gene. The CDR3 extends over 16 amino acids. With 1 base clipped from V and 1 base from J, the junction kept 4 bases outside the gene matches. The CDR3 DNA sequence: TGTGCCAGCAGTGAAGAGGGGGCGAGGGCCAAAAACATTCAGTACTTC. It codes for CASSEEGARAKNIQYF.

V usage is TRBV4-1 and J usage is TRBJ1-1; TRBD1 matches 7 bases. Germline values: CDR1 MGHRA, CDR2 YSYEKL. The CDR3 loop spans 15 amino acids. The junction had 12 bases not matched to a gene; V was cut back by 3 bases and J by 8 bases. The CDR3 DNA reads TGCGCCAGCAGCCATTCCAACGGGGCAGGGGGAGAAGCTTTCTTT. Its protein is CASSHSNGAGGEAFF.

This clone turned up a few times. V is TRBV9 and J is TRBJ1-2; D unclear. Trimming removed 9 bases at V and 4 bases at J, with 16 bases between. Germline lookup yields CDR1 SGDLS and CDR2 YYNGEE. The CDR3 runs 13 residues. The CDR3 DNA follows: TGTGCCACCAAGCGGGCGCAGGCCTATGGCTACACCTTC. Encoded protein: CATKRAQAYGYTF.

This clone showed up just once. The rearrangement uses TRBV6-4 and TRBJ1-1; no reliable D call. Germline V gene lookup returns CDR1 MRHNA and CDR2 SNTAGT. The CDR3 spans 13 residues. V lost 8 bases and J 4 bases, leaving 14 bases between the germline ends. CDR3 protein: CASGRLTGTEAFF. As DNA, the CDR3 is TGTGCCAGCGGAAGACTGACTGGCACTGAAGCTTTCTTT.

The CDR3 loop is CASSSRQGADTGELFF. The CDR3 coding sequence is TGTGCCAGCAGCTCACGACAGGGGGCGGACACCGGGGAGCTGTTTTTT. The chain carries TRBV5-4 and TRBJ2-2; 10 nucleotides agree with TRBD1. The CDR3 totals 16 residues. Trimming removed 3 bases from V and 3 bases from J; junction bases left unmatched: 5. In germline, CDR1 is SGHNT, CDR2 YYREEE (reference sequence).

The J gene is TRBJ2-3, the V gene TRBV11-3, with D possibly TRBD1 on 6 matching bases. The CDR3 totals 12 residues. Germline V lookup: CDR1 SGHNT, CDR2 YENEEA. Trimming shortened V by 5 bases and J by 5 bases, and 8 bases separated the two germline ends. Here the CDR3 reads CASSKQGDTQYF. The CDR3 DNA follows: TGTGCCAGCAGCAAACAGGGAGATACGCAGTATTTT.

The chain links TRBV6-5 to TRBJ2-7, with TRBD2 matching 8 bases. With 6 bases clipped from V and 4 bases from J, the junction kept 11 bases outside the gene matches. This CDR3 has 15 residues. Germline values: CDR1 MNHEY, CDR2 SVGAGI. CDR3 in DNA: TGTGCCAGCAGCCTCTCGGGGGGGGGCCAATACGAGCAGTACTTC. Amino acids: CASSLSGGGQYEQYF.

This clone appeared once. This chain connects TRBV13 to TRBJ2-5; 7 nucleotides agree with TRBD1. The CDR3 sequence is 16 residues long. The V and J ends lost 3 bases and 0 bases, in that order; junction bases with no gene match: 7. The V gene's germline CDR1 is PRHDT and CDR2 FYEKMQ (reference sequence). The CDR3 DNA reads TGTGCCAGCAGCTTCAGACGCCAGGGGGACCAAGAGACCCAGTACTTC. Translation: CASSFRRQGDQETQYF.

This sequence joins TRBV6-6 and TRBJ2-4, with D possibly being TRBD2 (5 bases). Germline V gives CDR1 MNHNY, CDR2 SVGAGI (reference sequence). This CDR3 is built from 14 residues. Between the trimmed V and J ends, which lost 7 bases and 0 bases, there was a span of 10 bases. The CDR3 DNA reads as TGTGCCAGCATCGAGGCGGGAGCCAAAAACATTCAGTACTTC. This encodes CASIEAGAKNIQYF.